The 18 T cell receptor beta chains reported below all come from one sample, sequenced in a study of PD-L1 blockade in urothelial cancer. Method: immunoSEQ multiplex PCR; TCRdb's copy keeps in-frame clones and lacks some. In the table there are about 84,000 clones, about 81% of which are singletons. The sample consisted of PBMCs, taken around atezolizumab (anti-PD-L1) treatment. These TCRs come from a man aged 65-85 years with urothelial cancer.

This clone was counted a single time. The chain employs TRBV11-1 and TRBJ2-7, with D possibly matching TRBD2 (6 bases). CDR1 is SGHAT and CDR2 is FQDESV in the germline V gene (reference sequence). There are 14 residues in the CDR3. Trimming took 5 bases from V and 4 from J, leaving 15 bases between them. Written as DNA, the CDR3 is TGTGCCAGCAGCCTAGGGACTCGCCGTTACGAGCAGTACTTC. Protein product: CASSLGTRRYEQYF.

CDR3 DNA: TGTGCCAGCAGCCCCAACTTCCAAACCGACCCGACAGGGTTCCCTGAAGCTTTCTTT. This gives the protein CASSPNFQTDPTGFPEAFF. The chain links TRBV13 to TRBJ1-1; 7 positions agree with TRBD1. J lost 6 bases, V lost 5 bases, and 24 bases had no gene match. CDR3 length equals 19 residues. The V gene's germline CDR1 is PRHDT and CDR2 FYEKMQ (reference sequence).

This clone has just a few counts. The rearrangement links TRBV13 to TRBJ1-5; D gene uncertain. CDR1 and CDR2 from the germline V gene are PRHDT and FYEKMQ (reference sequence). With 0 bases removed from V and 4 bases from J, the gap between germline ends came to 4 bases. The CDR3 extends over 13 amino acids. CDR3 sequence (DNA): TGTGCCAGCAGCTTAGGACTTAATCAGCCCCAGCATTTT. This codes for CASSLGLNQPQHF.

The chain is built from TRBV27 and TRBJ2-1, with TRBD1 matching over 10 bases. The germline V gene has CDR1 MNHEY and CDR2 SMNVEV (reference sequence). V was pared by 5 bases and J by 8 bases, with 9 bases of the junction left unmatched. CDR3 size: 15 residues. CDR3 region: CASSALGQGIDEQFF. CDR3 DNA sequence: TGTGCCAGCAGTGCCCTGGGACAGGGGATCGATGAGCAGTTCTTC.

This clone appeared a few times. The rearrangement joins TRBV2 to TRBJ1-1; tentative D call: TRBD1 (5 bases). V was clipped by 4 bases and J by 5 bases, with 11 bases between them. This CDR3 comprises 13 residues. The V gene's germline CDR1 is SNHLY and CDR2 FYNNEI. CDR3 loop: CASSAGQETEAFF. In DNA form, the CDR3 reads TGTGCCAGCAGTGCAGGGCAGGAAACTGAAGCTTTCTTT.

This chain joins TRBV21-1 and TRBJ2-7; TRBD1, the D gene given by the table, was not confirmed from the DNA. TRBV21-1 is classified as a pseudogene. The length of the CDR3 is 18 residues. The CDR3 DNA is TGTGCCAGCAGCAAATTTGACGGTGGGACAGGGACCGACTACGAGCAGTACTTC. Amino acid sequence: CASSKFDGGTGTDYEQYF.

The chain is built from TRBV5-1 and TRBJ2-1; 7 nucleotides align to TRBD1. Germline V gene data show CDR1 as SGHRS and CDR2 as YFSETQ. CDR3 length: 16 amino acids. Trimming at V came to 4 bases and at J to 4 bases, leaving 11 bases not matched to a gene. The CDR3 spells CASSQTTGFRYNEQFF. CDR3 DNA: TGCGCCAGCAGCCAGACGACAGGGTTCAGGTACAATGAGCAGTTCTTC.

This chain connects TRBV7-2 to TRBJ2-7, with 11 bases identical to TRBD2. V dropped 6 bases and J dropped 5; count of bases not matched to a gene: 6. The germline V gene encodes CDR1 SGHTA and CDR2 FQGNSA. This CDR3 is built from 14 residues. The CDR3 nucleotides read TGTGCCAGCAGACTAGCGGGAGTTCGGGACGAGCAGTACTTC. As protein: CASRLAGVRDEQYF.

The chain employs TRBV5-1 and TRBJ1-2; 10 bases fit TRBD1. Germline loops: CDR1 SGHRS, CDR2 YFSETQ. V lost 3 bases to trimming and J lost 8 bases; unmatched junction nucleotides: 7. The CDR3 totals 14 residues. The CDR3 loop reads CASSSQWTGGGYTF. As DNA, the CDR3 is TGCGCCAGCAGCTCCCAATGGACAGGGGGAGGCTACACCTTC.

The chain couples TRBV27 to TRBJ2-5; D may be TRBD1 (6 bases). The ends were cut back, 0 bases at V and 5 bases at J, with 13 bases in the middle. CDR1 is MNHEY and CDR2 is SMNVEV in the germline V gene (reference sequence). The CDR3 runs 15 residues. CDR3 bases: TGTGCCAGCAGTTTATCGCTGGGGGCCGGGGAGACCCAGTACTTC. Translating it yields CASSLSLGAGETQYF.

This chain joins TRBV6-5 and TRBJ1-3; D is unclear. The CDR3 totals 13 residues. Trimming removed 4 bases at V and 6 bases at J, with 10 bases between. Germline V lookup: CDR1 MNHEY, CDR2 SVGAGI. The CDR3 here is CASSSLQKNTIYF. The DNA for the CDR3 is TGTGCCAGCAGTTCCTTACAAAAAAACACCATATATTTT.

The chain combines TRBV7-2 with TRBJ2-3; TRBD2 agrees at 8 bases. V shed 3 bases, J shed 2 bases, and the junction held 4 bases outside the gene matches. This CDR3 spans 15 amino acids. Germline CDR1 reads SGHTA; CDR2 reads FQGNSA. CDR3 loop: CASSFGGANTDTQYF. For the CDR3, the DNA is TGTGCCAGCAGCTTCGGGGGGGCAAACACAGATACGCAGTATTTT. The full variable domain, its missing parts supplied by reference TRBV7-2 and TRBJ2-3, is GAGVSQSPSNKVTEKGKDVELRCDPISGHTALYWYRQSLGQGLEFLIYFQGNSAPDKSGLPSDRFSAERTGGSVSTLTIQRTQQEDSAVYLCASSFGGANTDTQYFGPGTRLTVL.

The chain uses TRBV7-8 and TRBJ2-5; no firm D call. The CDR3 totals 13 residues. Trimming pared 0 bases from V and 1 base from J, leaving 3 bases between. Germline CDR1 SGHVS, CDR2 FQNEAQ. The CDR3, as DNA: TGTGCCAGCAGCTTAGCCCTCCAAGAGACCCAGTACTTC. Translation: CASSLALQETQYF.

The rearrangement uses TRBV5-1 and TRBJ1-4; D unresolved. V was pared by 1 base and J by 5 bases, with 12 bases between. The CDR3 contains 15 residues. CDR1 SGHRS and CDR2 YFSETQ come from the germline V gene. CDR3 sequence (DNA): TGCGCCAGCAGCTTGATCGGAGGGAAAAATGAAAAACTGTTTTTT. Amino acid sequence: CASSLIGGKNEKLFF.

This clone was seen a handful of times. This chain uses TRBV30 with TRBJ1-1; TRBD1 might be the D (5 bases). The CDR3 contains 13 residues. Germline assignment: CDR1 GTSNPN and CDR2 SVGIG (reference sequence). Trimming removed 8 bases at V and 4 bases at J, with 17 bases between. The CDR3 reads CAHSKGPITEAFF. Written as DNA, the CDR3 is TGTGCCCATAGCAAGGGGCCTATCACTGAAGCTTTCTTT.

The CDR3 spells CASSLQGSTDTQYF. CDR3 DNA sequence: TGCGCCAGCAGCTTGCAGGGGAGCACAGATACGCAGTATTTT. The chain has TRBV5-1 and TRBJ2-3, with D possibly being TRBD1 (6 bases). CDR1 SGHRS and CDR2 YFSETQ come from the germline V gene. Trimming shortened V by 1 base and J by 0 bases, and 6 bases separated the two germline ends. CDR3 length: 14 amino acids. The full variable domain, its missing parts supplied by reference TRBV5-1 and TRBJ2-3, is KAGVTQTPRYLIKTRGQQVTLSCSPISGHRSVSWYQQTPGQGLQFLFEYFSETQRNKGNFPGRFSGRQFSNSRSEMNVSTLELGDSALYLCASSLQGSTDTQYFGPGTRLTVL.

The chain recombines TRBV29-1 with TRBJ2-2, with 9 positions matching TRBD2. V shed 7 bases, J shed 4 bases, and the junction held 1 base outside the gene matches. CDR1 is SQVTM, CDR2 ANQGSEA, per germline. The CDR3 spans 12 residues. The CDR3 region is CSARGGTGELFF. CDR3 bases: TGCAGCGCGCGGGGGGGCACCGGGGAGCTGTTTTTT.

The chain links TRBV30 to TRBJ2-7; TRBD2 aligns across 7 bases. The V segment lost 5 bases and the J segment 5 bases; nucleotides outside the gene matches: 15. The CDR3 is 15 amino acids. CDR1 and CDR2 from the germline V gene are GTSNPN and SVGIG (reference sequence). The CDR3 region is CAWGLGGLPIHEQYF. CDR3 DNA: TGTGCCTGGGGACTCGGGGGACTACCTATCCACGAGCAGTACTTC.